The rows below give T cell receptor beta chains drawn from one sample of a study of cytomegalovirus exposure and HLA in healthy donors. The table came from immunoSEQ multiplex PCR; TCRdb's copy has only in-frame clones and leaves some out. The table includes 120,000 to 150,000 clones, roughly 73% detected once. The specimen was PBMCs. The receptors were gathered from a human donor in good health. CDR3s include the opening cysteine and the closing phenylalanine or tryptophan. The D gene is left open where the match is weak. Some rows have no size entry. The others give once, few or many, or a class for an expanded clone.

.	TRBV7-9	.	TRBJ1-2	TGTGCCAGCAGCTTAACAGGCAGCTATGGCTACACCTTC	CASSLTGSYGYTF
TRBD1	TRBV4-1	.	TRBJ1-2	TGCGCCAGCAGCCATGGGGGACAGTCCACCTATGGCTACACCTTC	CASSHGGQSTYGYTF
.	TRBV9	.	TRBJ2-5	TGTGCCAGCTCAAGGGGGGAGACCCAGTACTTC	CASSRGETQYF
.	TRBV29-1	.	TRBJ2-7	TGCAGCGCCGCGACAGGAGACTACGAGCAGTACTTC	CSAATGDYEQYF
.	TRBV5-1	.	TRBJ1-1	TGCGCCAGCAGCACCACGGGAGCCGCCACTGAAGCTTTCTTT	CASSTTGAATEAFF
.	TRBV27	.	TRBJ1-2	TGTGCCAGCAGTCCAACAGGCAACTATGGCTACACCTTC	CASSPTGNYGYTF
.	TRBV27	.	TRBJ1-2	TGTGCCAGCAGTTCAAGGGGTGGGGGCTACACCTTC	CASSSRGGGYTF
.	TRBV2	.	TRBJ2-3	TGTGCCAGCAGTGAAGACGGTATCGAAAGCACAGATACGCAGTATTTT	CASSEDGIESTDTQYF
TRBD1	TRBV4-1	.	TRBJ2-7	TGCGCCAGCAGCCACGGACAGGGTACCTACGAGCAGTACTTC	CASSHGQGTYEQYF
TRBD1	TRBV10-2	.	TRBJ2-7	TGCGCCAGCACCGTGACAGGGGGCTCCTACGAGCAGTACTTC	CASTVTGGSYEQYF
TRBD2	TRBV4-1	.	TRBJ2-7	TGCGCCAGCAGCCAAGACTGGACTAGAATCCACGAGCAGTACTTC	CASSQDWTRIHEQYF
TRBD2	TRBV13	.	TRBJ2-3	TGTGCCAGCAGCTTAGTAACTAGCGGAGACACAGATACGCAGTATTTT	CASSLVTSGDTDTQYF
.	TRBV5-6	.	TRBJ1-1	TGTGCCAGCAGCTTGGTCGGCACTGAAGCTTTCTTT	CASSLVGTEAFF
TRBD2	TRBV2	.	TRBJ2-3	TGTGCCAGCAGTGTAGGAAGCGGGAGGTTTGTGACAGATACGCAGTATTTT	CASSVGSGRFVTDTQYF
.	TRBV16	.	TRBJ2-7	TGTGCCAGCAGCCAATTGCAGGGATCGCCCTACGAGCAGTACTTC	CASSQLQGSPYEQYF
.	TRBV4-1	.	TRBJ2-1	TGCGCCAGCAGCCTCGGGAGATCCAATGAGCAGTTCTTC	CASSLGRSNEQFF
TRBD2	TRBV7-8	.	TRBJ2-3	TGTGCCAGCAGCTTACCCACTAGCGGGGACGGGAGGGCGCAGTATTTT	CASSLPTSGDGRAQYF
.	TRBV5-4	.	TRBJ2-2	TGTGCCAGCAGCTTTAAGGGGGGGCCGTACACCGGGGAGCTGTTTTTT	CASSFKGGPYTGELFF
.	TRBV4-1	.	TRBJ2-5	TGCGCCAGCAGCCAAGGTCGGGTTTTGTGGCGTCTCAGTATACAAGAGACCCAGTACTTC	CASSQGRVLWRLSIQETQYF
TRBD2	TRBV6-1	.	TRBJ2-5	TGTGCCAGCAGGGACCGACTAGCGGGACAAGAGACCCAGTACTTC	CASRDRLAGQETQYF
.	TRBV7-8	.	TRBJ1-3	TGTGCCAGCAGCTTAAGGGGATCCTCTGGAAACACCATATATTTT	CASSLRGSSGNTIYF
TRBD1	TRBV6-5	.	TRBJ2-1	TGTGCCAGCAGTTCACAGGGGGAGTACAATGAGCAGTTCTTC	CASSSQGEYNEQFF
.	TRBV29-1	.	TRBJ1-5	TGCAGCGTTGAGCTATGCCGGGGGGACCGGGGCAATCAGCCCCAGCATTTT	CSVELCRGDRGNQPQHF
TRBD2	TRBV7-3	.	TRBJ2-1	TGTGCCAGCAGCTTAGAGGGAGGGGTTGGTCTGGAGCAGTTCTTC	CASSLEGGVGLEQFF
TRBD1	TRBV9	.	TRBJ1-1	TGTGCCAGCAGCGTAGGACAGGGGACTGAAGCTTTCTTT	CASSVGQGTEAFF
TRBD1	TRBV7-6	.	TRBJ1-1	TGTGCCAGCAGCGTAAGACAGGGGCCGAAGAACACTGAAGCTTTCTTT	CASSVRQGPKNTEAFF
TRBD1	TRBV4-1	.	TRBJ2-7	TGCGCCAGCAGCCAGGGCGGGACAGGGACCTACGAGCAGTACTTC	CASSQGGTGTYEQYF
.	TRBV10-3	.	TRBJ1-4	TGTGCCATCAGTGAGCTGCAGGGTAGGAATGAAAAACTGTTTTTT	CAISELQGRNEKLFF
.	TRBV5-6	.	TRBJ1-2	TGTGCCAGCAGCTACGAACCGGGGGACTTTCGAGCTAACTATGGCTACACCTTC	CASSYEPGDFRANYGYTF
.	TRBV28	.	TRBJ1-2	TGTGCCATCTCGACGGGGAACTATGGCTACACCTTC	CAISTGNYGYTF
.	TRBV14	few	TRBJ1-2	TGTGCCAGCAGCCAAGATACAGGGTATGGCTACACCTTC	CASSQDTGYGYTF
.	TRBV7-9	.	TRBJ2-1	TGTGCCAGCAGCCTATCCGGGACAAGATACAATGAGCAGTTCTTC	CASSLSGTRYNEQFF
.	TRBV4-1	.	TRBJ1-5	TGCGCCAGCAGCCCCGCCTTGGGGGGTAGCAATCAGCCCCAGCATTTT	CASSPALGGSNQPQHF
.	TRBV6-1	.	TRBJ1-5	TGTGCCAGCAGTGATCTTAGCAATCAGCCCCAGCATTTT	CASSDLSNQPQHF
TRBD1	TRBV30	once	TRBJ2-7	TGTGCCTGGAACGGACAGGGGTACGAGCAGTACTTC	CAWNGQGYEQYF
TRBD1	TRBV7-9	.	TRBJ2-3	TGTGCCAGCAGCTTAACAGGGGGCTTTAGGGATACGCAGTATTTT	CASSLTGGFRDTQYF
.	TRBV20-1	.	TRBJ1-1	TGCAGTGCTTTGGGGGGTAGGGCTTTCTTT	CSALGGRAFF
.	TRBV18	.	TRBJ1-1	TGTGCCAGCTCACCACGGGGAGACACTGAAGCTTTCTTT	CASSPRGDTEAFF
TRBD1	TRBV5-1	.	TRBJ2-7	TGCGCCAGCAGTTCTGCCACTCTCGACAGGGAAAGCTCCTACGAGCAGTACTTC	CASSSATLDRESSYEQYF
.	TRBV18	.	TRBJ2-7	TGTGCCAGCTCATCCGGGACTCCCAGTCAGTACTTC	CASSSGTPSQYF
TRBD2	TRBV5-4	.	TRBJ2-2	TGTGCCAGCAGCTTGGGAGCGGGAGGACCTAACGGGGAGCTGTTTTTT	CASSLGAGGPNGELFF
TRBD2	TRBV7-9	.	TRBJ2-2	TGTGCCAGCAGCTTAGTTGGACTAGCGAACACCGGGGAGCTGTTTTTT	CASSLVGLANTGELFF
TRBD2	TRBV7-9	.	TRBJ2-5	TGTGCCAGCAGCTTAGAGGCCTGGGCGGGACTAGTACAAGAGACCCAGTACTTC	CASSLEAWAGLVQETQYF